This T cell receptor (beta chain) was retrieved from a study of cytomegalovirus exposure and HLA in healthy donors. PCR involved 60 Vbeta and 13 Jbeta primers. This table comes from immunoSEQ multiplex PCR, and its TCRdb copy is limited to in-frame clones, with some not included. The repertoire holds roughly 150,000 clones, with 77% as singletons. V lost 3 bases and J lost 6; bases outside the gene matches: 1. The germline gives CDR1 SEHNR, CDR2 FQNEAQ (reference sequence). This CDR3 region has 12 residues. This TCR derives from a male donor in good health and CMV-seronegative. Specimen: PBMCs. V is TRBV7-9 and J is TRBJ1-2, with 7 bases that match TRBD1. The DNA of the CDR3 is TGTGCCAGCAGCTTTACAGGGGATGGCTACACCTTC. Protein product: CASSFTGDGYTF.